This T cell receptor (beta chain) was obtained from a study of Graves' ophthalmopathy and Graves' hyperthyroidism. Uncontrolled infections, pregnancy, lactation or other autoimmune diseases led to patient exclusion. Isolation of PBMCs was performed using roughly 10 ml of fresh peripheral blood. This clonotype was seen a few times. A read error may account for a junction end that differs from germline. Amplification targeted the TCR beta CDR3 regions, with RNA transcripts as the source material. HTBI-primed RT-PCR formed the first round, and a multiplex PCR formed the second. TCRdb re-derived calls from the multiplex PCR reads in MiXCR, one entry per CDR3 protein. The sample shows roughly 700,000 distinct CDR3 sequences, 35% to 50% of them seen only once. Germline-derived CDR1 and CDR2 are SGHVS and FQNEAQ. The CDR3 spans 14 residues.

The sample comprised peripheral blood. This chain connects TRBV7-8 to TRBJ2-7; D possibly corresponds to TRBD1 (5 bases). The sequence was obtained from an adult man with Graves' ophthalmopathy. Written as DNA, the CDR3 is TGCGCCAGCAGCCTTTACAGGTCCTCCTACGAGCAGTACTTC. It yields the protein CASSLYRSSYEQYF.